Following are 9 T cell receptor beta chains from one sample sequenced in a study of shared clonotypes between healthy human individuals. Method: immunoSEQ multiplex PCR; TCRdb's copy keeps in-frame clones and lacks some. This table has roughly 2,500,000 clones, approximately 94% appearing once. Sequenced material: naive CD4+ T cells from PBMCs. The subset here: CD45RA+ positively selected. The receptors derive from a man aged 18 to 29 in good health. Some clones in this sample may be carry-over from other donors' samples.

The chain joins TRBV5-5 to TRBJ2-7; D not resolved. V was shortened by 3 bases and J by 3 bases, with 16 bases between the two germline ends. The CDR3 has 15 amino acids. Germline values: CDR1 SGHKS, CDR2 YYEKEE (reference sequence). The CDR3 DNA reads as TGTGCCAGCAGCTCAGCAGGCTCCCCTTACTACGAGCAGTACTTC. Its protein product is CASSSAGSPYYEQYF.

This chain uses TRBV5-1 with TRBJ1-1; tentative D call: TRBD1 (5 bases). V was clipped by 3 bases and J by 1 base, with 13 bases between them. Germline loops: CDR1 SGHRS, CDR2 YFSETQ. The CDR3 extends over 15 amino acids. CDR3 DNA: TGCGCCAGCAGCTCAAGGCCAGACAGGAACACTGAAGCTTTCTTT. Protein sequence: CASSSRPDRNTEAFF. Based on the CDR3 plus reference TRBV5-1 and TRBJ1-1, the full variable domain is KAGVTQTPRYLIKTRGQQVTLSCSPISGHRSVSWYQQTPGQGLQFLFEYFSETQRNKGNFPGRFSGRQFSNSRSEMNVSTLELGDSALYLCASSSRPDRNTEAFFGQGTRLTVV.

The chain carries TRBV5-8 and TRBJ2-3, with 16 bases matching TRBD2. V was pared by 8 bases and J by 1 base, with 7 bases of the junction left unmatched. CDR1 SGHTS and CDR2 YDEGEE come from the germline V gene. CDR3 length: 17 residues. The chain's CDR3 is CASGTSGRGVGTDTQYF. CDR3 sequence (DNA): TGTGCCAGTGGGACTAGCGGGAGGGGTGTCGGCACAGATACGCAGTATTTT.

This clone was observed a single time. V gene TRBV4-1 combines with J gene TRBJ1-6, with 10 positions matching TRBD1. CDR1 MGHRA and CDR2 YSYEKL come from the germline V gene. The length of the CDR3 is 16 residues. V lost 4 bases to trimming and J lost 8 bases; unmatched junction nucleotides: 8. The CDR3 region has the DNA TGCGCCAGCAGCCGCGGGATGGGGACAGGGGATTCACCCCTCCACTTT. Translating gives CASSRGMGTGDSPLHF.

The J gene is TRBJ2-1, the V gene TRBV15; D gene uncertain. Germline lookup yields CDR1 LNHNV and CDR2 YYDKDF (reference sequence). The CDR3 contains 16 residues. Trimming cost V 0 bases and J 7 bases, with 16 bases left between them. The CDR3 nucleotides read TGTGCCACCAGCAGAGATCCACGCAGTCAAGGGAATGAGCAGTTCTTC. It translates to CATSRDPRSQGNEQFF.

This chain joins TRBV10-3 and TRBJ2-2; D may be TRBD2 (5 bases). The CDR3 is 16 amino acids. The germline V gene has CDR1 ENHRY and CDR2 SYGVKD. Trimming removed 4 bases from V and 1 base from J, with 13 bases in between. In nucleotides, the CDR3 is TGTGCCATCAGTGCTAGAGGGCGGATGAACACCGGGGAGCTGTTTTTT. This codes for CAISARGRMNTGELFF.

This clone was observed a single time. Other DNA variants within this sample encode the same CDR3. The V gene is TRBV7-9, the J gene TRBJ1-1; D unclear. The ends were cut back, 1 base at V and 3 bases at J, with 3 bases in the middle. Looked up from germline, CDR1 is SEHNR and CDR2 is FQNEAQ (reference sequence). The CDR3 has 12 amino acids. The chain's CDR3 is CASSLVDTEAFF. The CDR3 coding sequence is TGTGCCAGCAGCTTAGTCGACACTGAAGCTTTCTTT.

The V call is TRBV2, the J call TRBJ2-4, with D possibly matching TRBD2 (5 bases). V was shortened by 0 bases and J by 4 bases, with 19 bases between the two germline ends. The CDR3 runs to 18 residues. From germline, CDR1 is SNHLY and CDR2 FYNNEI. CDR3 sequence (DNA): TGTGCCAGCAGTGAAGCGCTCGGTTCCGGTCGGGAAAAAAACATTCAGTACTTC. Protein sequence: CASSEALGSGREKNIQYF. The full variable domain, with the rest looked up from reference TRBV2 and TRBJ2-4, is EPEVTQTPSHQVTQMGQEVILRCVPISNHLYFYWYRQILGQKVEFLVSFYNNEISEKSEIFDDQFSVERPDGSNFTLKIRSTKLEDSAMYFCASSEALGSGREKNIQYFGAGTRLSVL.

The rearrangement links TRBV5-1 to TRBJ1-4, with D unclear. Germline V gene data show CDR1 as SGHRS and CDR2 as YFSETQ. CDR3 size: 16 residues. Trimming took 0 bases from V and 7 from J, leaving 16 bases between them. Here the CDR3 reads CASSLDPWAGTEKLFF. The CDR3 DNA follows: TGCGCCAGCAGCTTGGACCCCTGGGCAGGAACTGAAAAACTGTTTTTT.